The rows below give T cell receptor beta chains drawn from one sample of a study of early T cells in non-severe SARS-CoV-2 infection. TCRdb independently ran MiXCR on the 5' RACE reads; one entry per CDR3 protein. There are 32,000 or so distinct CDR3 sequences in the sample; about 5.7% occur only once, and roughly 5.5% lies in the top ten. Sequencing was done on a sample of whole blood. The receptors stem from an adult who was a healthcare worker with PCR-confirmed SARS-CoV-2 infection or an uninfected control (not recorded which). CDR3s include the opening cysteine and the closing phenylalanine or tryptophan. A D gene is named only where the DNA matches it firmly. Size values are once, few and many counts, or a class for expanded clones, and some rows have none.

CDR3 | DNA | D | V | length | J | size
CAISDGEETQYF | TGTGCCATCAGTGATGGGGAAGAGACCCAGTACTTC | NA | TRBV10-3 | 12 | TRBJ2-5 | many
CASLKGTGGYNEQFF | TGTGCCAGTCTTAAGGGGACAGGGGGCTACAATGAGCAGTTCTTC | TRBD1 | TRBV19 | 15 | TRBJ2-1 | medium-sized
CASSPPRLAGTDTQYF | TGTGCCAGCTCGCCACCACGACTAGCGGGGACAGATACGCAGTATTTT | TRBD2 | TRBV18 | 16 | TRBJ2-3 | NA
CASSGRTEETQYF | TGTGCCAGCAGCGGCCGGACAGAAGAGACCCAGTACTTC | NA | TRBV13 | 13 | TRBJ2-5 | many
CSVEPSRQSQLSDTQYF | TGCAGCGTTGAACCCTCTAGACAGTCCCAACTATCAGATACGCAGTATTTT | NA | TRBV29-1 | 17 | TRBJ2-3 | NA
CASSLGGATDTQYF | TGTGCCAGCAGCTTGGGCGGGGCGACAGATACGCAGTATTTT | NA | TRBV7-2 | 14 | TRBJ2-3 | few
CASSSTGVQPQHF | TGTGCCAGCAGTTCGACAGGGGTACAGCCCCAGCATTTT | TRBD1 | TRBV7-2 | 13 | TRBJ1-5 | many
CASSQVSSREETQYF | TGTGCCAGCAGCCAAGTTTCAAGCCGCGAAGAGACCCAGTACTTC | NA | TRBV4-2 | 15 | TRBJ2-5 | many
CASSYSWGPASYEQYF | TGTGCCAGCAGTTACTCGTGGGGACCCGCCTCCTACGAGCAGTACTTC | NA | TRBV6-2/TRBV6-3 | 16 | TRBJ2-7 | few
CASSIAPGQYNEQFF | TGTGCCAGTAGTATAGCACCGGGACAGTACAATGAGCAGTTCTTC | TRBD1 | TRBV19 | 15 | TRBJ2-1 | many
CASSPWRVQETQYF | TGTGCCAGCAGCCCTTGGCGGGTACAAGAGACCCAGTACTTC | NA | TRBV7-9 | 14 | TRBJ2-5 | NA
CASRRTASNQPQHF | TGTGCCAGTAGGAGGACAGCTAGCAATCAGCCCCAGCATTTT | NA | TRBV19 | 14 | TRBJ1-5 | NA
CASSVGGQGYSPLHF | TGTGCCAGCAGCGTAGGGGGACAGGGGTATTCACCCCTCCACTTT | TRBD1 | TRBV9 | 15 | TRBJ1-6 | many
CASSEAEELSSYNEQFF | TGTGCCAGCAGTGAAGCGGAAGAGCTTAGCTCCTACAATGAGCAGTTCTTC | NA | TRBV2 | 17 | TRBJ2-1 | NA
CASSLQSPGQGENEQYF | TGTGCCAGCAGTTTACAATCCCCCGGACAGGGGGAGAACGAGCAGTACTTC | TRBD1 | TRBV27 | 17 | TRBJ2-7 | many
CASSPWGSESSYNEQFF | TGCGCCAGCAGCCCGTGGGGGTCAGAGAGCTCCTACAATGAGCAGTTCTTC | NA | TRBV4-1 | 17 | TRBJ2-1 | few
CASSPLQRGTEAFF | TGTGCCAGCAGCCCCTTACAGCGGGGCACTGAAGCTTTCTTT | NA | TRBV7-9 | 14 | TRBJ1-1 | NA
CASRQKSSYNSPLHF | TGTGCCAGCCGGCAGAAGAGCTCCTATAATTCACCCCTCCACTTT | NA | TRBV28 | 15 | TRBJ1-6 | many
CASSPNLGTEAFF | TGTGCCAGCAGCCCTAACTTGGGCACTGAAGCTTTCTTT | NA | TRBV14 | 13 | TRBJ1-1 | few
CASSEERGVYSKNIQYF | TGCGCCAGCAGTGAAGAACGCGGGGTATATAGCAAAAACATTCAGTACTTC | NA | TRBV10-1 | 17 | TRBJ2-4 | NA
CASSQDHMAYEQYF | TGTGCCAGCAGCCAAGATCATATGGCCTACGAGCAGTACTTC | NA | TRBV3-1 | 14 | TRBJ2-7 | medium-sized
CASSQDIAKKQYF | TGTGCCAGCAGTCAGGACATCGCGAAAAAGCAGTACTTC | NA | TRBV12-3/TRBV12-4 | 13 | TRBJ2-7 | many
CASSFSTEAFF | TGTGCCAGCAGCTTCAGCACTGAAGCTTTCTTT | NA | TRBV7-9 | 11 | TRBJ1-1 | many
CAWGRENTEAFF | TGTGCCTGGGGGAGAGAGAACACTGAAGCTTTCTTT | NA | TRBV30 | 12 | TRBJ1-1 | few
CASSHGTSESYEQYF | TGCGCCAGCAGCCACGGGACTAGCGAATCCTACGAGCAGTACTTC | TRBD2 | TRBV4-3 | 15 | TRBJ2-7 | NA
CASSSGTIQETQYF | TGTGCCAGCAGCTCCGGGACTATCCAAGAGACCCAGTACTTC | TRBD2 | TRBV7-8 | 14 | TRBJ2-5 | NA
CASSSQGGTDTQYF | TGCGCCAGCAGCTCCCAGGGGGGCACAGATACGCAGTATTTT | TRBD1 | TRBV5-1 | 14 | TRBJ2-3 | many
CSALDRGQETQYF | TGCAGTGCCCTGGACAGGGGTCAAGAGACCCAGTACTTC | TRBD1 | TRBV20-1 | 13 | TRBJ2-5 | many
CASSPAGEGQKDGYTF | TGTGCCAGCAGTCCCGCGGGGGAGGGACAGAAAGATGGCTACACCTTC | TRBD1 | TRBV28 | 16 | TRBJ1-2 | many
CSALDVPKNIQYF | TGCAGTGCCCTAGATGTCCCCAAAAACATTCAGTACTTC | NA | TRBV20-1 | 13 | TRBJ2-4 | NA
CASSNTYEQYF | TGTGCCAGTAGTAACACCTACGAGCAGTACTTC | NA | TRBV19 | 11 | TRBJ2-7 | many
CASSSSGRETQYF | TGTGCCAGCAGCAGTAGCGGGCGTGAGACCCAGTACTTC | TRBD2 | TRBV12-3/TRBV12-4 | 13 | TRBJ2-5 | many
CASSQEAWQGAWCTF | TGTGCCAGCAGCCAAGAAGCGTGGCAGGGGGCCTGGTGCACCTTC | TRBD1 | TRBV14 | 15 | TRBJ1-2 | many
CASSLGENNSPLHF | TGCGCCAGCAGCTTGGGCGAAAATAATTCACCCCTCCACTTT | NA | TRBV5-1 | 14 | TRBJ1-6 | NA
CASSLSSGEITDTQYF | TGTGCCAGCAGTTTGTCTAGCGGGGAGATCACAGATACGCAGTATTTT | TRBD2 | TRBV28 | 16 | TRBJ2-3 | many
CAWNLVGTGHGYTF | TGTGCCTGGAACCTTGTCGGGACAGGGCATGGCTACACCTTC | TRBD1 | TRBV30 | 14 | TRBJ1-2 | NA
CASSLWTGSNSPLHF | TGCGCCAGCAGCCTTTGGACAGGGTCTAATTCACCCCTCCACTTT | TRBD1 | TRBV4-3 | 15 | TRBJ1-6 | many
CASSGNQPQHF | TGTGCCTCGAGCGGTAATCAGCCCCAGCATTTT | NA | TRBV28 | 11 | TRBJ1-5 | many
CASSQGAGEHPQHF | TGCGCCAGCAGCCAAGGTGCGGGGGAACATCCCCAGCATTTT | NA | TRBV4-3 | 14 | TRBJ1-5 | medium-sized
CSMTLQGRGYGYTF | TGCAGCATGACCCTACAGGGTAGGGGCTATGGCTACACCTTC | NA | TRBV20-1 | 14 | TRBJ1-2 | many
CASSLSDADEQYF | TGTGCCAGCAGCTTATCCGACGCCGACGAGCAGTACTTC | NA | TRBV7-9 | 13 | TRBJ2-7 | many
CASSLLTGSATEAFF | TGTGCCAGCAGTTTATTAACAGGGTCCGCCACTGAAGCTTTCTTT | NA | TRBV28 | 15 | TRBJ1-1 | many
CASPTQGNLSNQPQHF | TGTGCAAGTCCAACTCAGGGGAATTTGAGCAATCAGCCCCAGCATTTT | NA | TRBV12-2 | 16 | TRBJ1-5 | many
CASRPAGGGLPYNEQFF | TGTGCCAGCAGACCCGCGGGGGGGGGACTACCCTACAATGAGCAGTTCTTC | TRBD2 | TRBV12-3/TRBV12-4 | 17 | TRBJ2-1 | many
CASSNMGEQYF | TGTGCCAGCAGCAACATGGGCGAGCAGTACTTC | NA | TRBV21-1 | 11 | TRBJ2-7 | many
CASSFPGLGYEQYF | TGTGCCAGCAGTTTCCCAGGGCTTGGCTACGAGCAGTACTTC | NA | TRBV28 | 14 | TRBJ2-7 | few
CASSTRGTDTQYF | TGCGCCAGCAGCACTAGGGGCACAGATACGCAGTATTTT | NA | TRBV4-3 | 13 | TRBJ2-3 | NA
CASSQVAGNTDTQYF | TGCGCCAGCAGCCAAGTAGCGGGGAACACAGATACGCAGTATTTT | TRBD2 | TRBV4-3 | 15 | TRBJ2-3 | many
CASSLAGQVTYEQYF | TGTGCCAGCAGCTTAGCGGGCCAGGTTACCTACGAGCAGTACTTC | NA | TRBV7-6 | 15 | TRBJ2-7 | NA
CSVEGWIGGPPYEQYF | TGCAGCGTTGAAGGCTGGATCGGGGGGCCCCCCTACGAGCAGTACTTC | NA | TRBV29-1 | 16 | TRBJ2-7 | many
CASSEGTLLRNEQFF | TGTGCCAGCAGTGAGGGGACCCTGTTGAGGAATGAGCAGTTCTTC | NA | TRBV27 | 15 | TRBJ2-1 | NA
CSATNPVWGNNEQFF | TGCAGTGCAACAAACCCGGTTTGGGGGAACAATGAGCAGTTCTTC | NA | TRBV20-1 | 15 | TRBJ2-1 | NA
CATKPNKISYEQYF | TGTGCCACCAAACCCAACAAAATCTCCTACGAGCAGTACTTC | NA | TRBV3-1 | 14 | TRBJ2-7 | many
CASSEGPGNTSGYTF | TGTGCCAGCAGTGAAGGACCAGGGAACACTTCGGGATACACCTTC | NA | TRBV6-1 | 15 | TRBJ1-2 | NA
CASTNYRDTQETQYF | TGTGCCAGCACCAATTACCGGGACACGCAAGAGACCCAGTACTTC | NA | TRBV12-3/TRBV12-4 | 15 | TRBJ2-5 | NA
CASSLTTGNTGELFF | TGTGCCAGCAGCTTAACAACAGGGAACACCGGGGAGCTGTTTTTT | NA | TRBV7-7 | 15 | TRBJ2-2 | many